This entry lists 14 T cell receptor beta chains sequenced from one sample in a study of shared clonotypes between healthy human individuals. The assay was immunoSEQ multiplex PCR, and TCRdb's table has in-frame clones only and misses some. The sample has about 590,000 clones; 95% are singletons. Terminally differentiated effector memory CD45RA+ cells were excluded by CCR7 positive selection of CD45RO-negative cells. The specimen sequenced was naive CD8+ T cells sorted from blood. These receptors all come from a woman in her twenties or thirties in good health.

This rearrangement joins TRBV28 to TRBJ1-5, with D unresolved. Germline V lookup: CDR1 MDHEN, CDR2 SYDVKM. This CDR3 is built from 13 residues. The CDR3 nucleotides are TGTGCGACACAGTTTCACGACAATCAGCCCCAGCATTTT. Translating gives CATQFHDNQPQHF.

The V call is TRBV15, the J call TRBJ2-1, with 7 bases fitting TRBD2. The CDR3 length is 17 residues. J gave up 0 bases and V 0 bases, and 5 bases lay outside the gene matches. Per the germline V gene, CDR1 is LNHNV and CDR2 is YYDKDF (reference sequence). The CDR3 here is CATSRDLGGSSYNEQFF. CDR3 coding DNA: TGTGCCACCAGCAGAGATCTGGGCGGGAGCTCCTACAATGAGCAGTTCTTC.

The chain is built from TRBV5-6 and TRBJ1-1; weak D call: TRBD1 (5 bases). The CDR3 covers 12 residues. The V end was cut by 7 bases, the J end by 8 bases, with 15 bases between. Germline loops: CDR1 SGHDT, CDR2 YYEEEE. The CDR3 region is CASGNVGGEAFF. CDR3 sequence (DNA): TGTGCCAGCGGAAACGTCGGGGGGGAAGCTTTCTTT.

The J gene is TRBJ1-5, the V gene TRBV27; 8 nucleotides line up with TRBD1. Trimming removed 8 bases from V and 4 bases from J; junction bases left unmatched: 7. The CDR3 has 14 amino acids. CDR1 and CDR2 from the germline V gene are MNHEY and SMNVEV (reference sequence). The CDR3 nucleotides are TGTGCCAGCGGGTGGACAGGGCCAAATCAGCCCCAGCATTTT. Protein: CASGWTGPNQPQHF.

This chain links TRBV28 with TRBJ1-2; D might be TRBD1 (5 bases). The CDR3 length is 14 residues. CDR1 and CDR2 (germline): MDHEN, SYDVKM. V was clipped by 0 bases and J by 8 bases, with 13 bases between them. The CDR3 DNA follows: TGTGCCAGCAGTTTATGGCAGGGCAGTAGAGGCTACACCTTC. It yields the protein CASSLWQGSRGYTF.

The genes are TRBV5-4 and TRBJ2-3; a weak D match, TRBD1 (6 bases). Germline lookup yields CDR1 SGHNT and CDR2 YYREEE (reference sequence). The V end was cut by 0 bases, the J end by 2 bases, with 19 bases between. This CDR3 contains 18 residues. DNA for the CDR3: TGTGCCAGCAGCTTGGGGATTATTAGGGACACACACACAGATACGCAGTATTTT. Translating gives CASSLGIIRDTHTDTQYF.

The rearrangement uses TRBV15 and TRBJ2-6; TRBD1 might be the D (5 bases). The length of the CDR3 is 19 residues. The germline CDR1 and CDR2 sequences are LNHNV and YYDKDF (reference sequence). Trimming left V 1 base short and J 8 bases short, with 24 bases between. CDR3 DNA sequence: TGTGCCACCAGCAGAGGGTTTGGGGCAGCTGCCCCCGCGACCAACGTCCTGACTTTC. Encoded protein: CATSRGFGAAAPATNVLTF.

The V call is TRBV6-5, the J call TRBJ1-1; TRBD1 is a possible D gene (5 bases). This CDR3 spans 16 amino acids. Germline V gene sequence: CDR1 MNHEY, CDR2 SVGAGI. Trimming shortened V by 4 bases and J by 1 base, and 16 bases separated the two germline ends. The CDR3 loop reads CASSSGHIDENTEAFF. CDR3 DNA sequence: TGTGCCAGCAGTTCAGGACATATTGACGAGAACACTGAAGCTTTCTTT.

V usage is TRBV25-1 and J usage is TRBJ1-2; possibly TRBD1 for D (6 bases). The germline V gene encodes CDR1 MGHDK and CDR2 SYGVNS. V shed 7 bases and J shed 3 bases, with 15 bases lying between them. The CDR3 consists of 14 residues. The CDR3 DNA follows: TGTGCCAGCACCGGGGGACAAAAACACTATGGCTACACCTTC. Protein sequence: CASTGGQKHYGYTF.

The gene calls are TRBV11-2 and TRBJ2-7, with D hard to call. V lost 5 bases, J lost 2 bases, and 13 bases lay in between. Germline V lookup: CDR1 SGHAT, CDR2 FQNNGV. The CDR3 runs 14 residues. The CDR3 DNA reads TGTGCCAGCAGCCCTGTGACGGGTACCTACGAGCAGTACTTC. Translation: CASSPVTGTYEQYF.

This clone has only one observation. The J gene is TRBJ2-1, the V gene TRBV27; D is ambiguous. Trimming shortened V by 4 bases and J by 9 bases, and 13 bases separated the two germline ends. The germline V gene encodes CDR1 MNHEY and CDR2 SMNVEV (reference sequence). The CDR3 contains 13 residues. The CDR3 loop reads CASSWSPFGEQFF. CDR3 DNA sequence: TGTGCCAGCAGTTGGAGCCCGTTCGGTGAGCAGTTCTTC.

The gene calls are TRBV28 and TRBJ2-3; weak D call: TRBD1 (6 bases). Per the germline V gene, CDR1 is MDHEN and CDR2 is SYDVKM. The V gene lost 6 bases and the J gene lost 0 bases, with 13 bases spanning the gap. This CDR3 comprises 15 residues. This chain's CDR3 is CASRLQGTSTDTQYF. The CDR3 DNA sequence: TGTGCCAGCAGGTTACAGGGAACTAGCACAGATACGCAGTATTTT.

The chain carries TRBV27 and TRBJ2-2, with 8 bases fitting TRBD2. V shed 4 bases and J 5 bases; nucleotides not matched to a gene: 6. CDR3 size: 15 residues. Per germline, CDR1 MNHEY and CDR2 SMNVEV (reference sequence). This CDR3 is CASSYSGSWTGELFF. As DNA, the CDR3 is TGTGCCAGCAGTTACAGCGGGAGTTGGACCGGGGAGCTGTTTTTT.

The V call is TRBV7-9, the J call TRBJ2-3; 13 bases are shared with TRBD2. CDR3 length equals 16 residues. Germline values: CDR1 SEHNR, CDR2 FQNEAQ (reference sequence). V gave up 5 bases and J gave up 2 bases; unmatched junction bases: 4. CDR3 bases: TGTGCCAGCAGCGACACTAGCGGGAGGGACACAGATACGCAGTATTTT. Translation gives CASSDTSGRDTDTQYF. Drawing the rest from reference TRBV7-9 and TRBJ2-3, the complete variable domain is DTGVSQNPRHKITKRGQNVTFRCDPISEHNRLYWYRQTLGQGPEFLTYFQNEAQLEKSRLLSDRFSAERPKGSFSTLEIQRTEQGDSAMYLCASSDTSGRDTDTQYFGPGTRLTVL.